The 26 T cell receptor beta chains reported below all come from one sample, sequenced in a study of blood T cell repertoires in COVID-19. Profiling relied on immunoSEQ multiplex PCR, and the TCRdb table lists in-frame clones only, not all of them. The sample holds over 120,000 clones, around 82% seen once. Sequencing was done on a sample of peripheral blood. These receptors were collected from a woman between 55 and 75 years old with acute or convalescent COVID-19.

The chain joins TRBV10-1 to TRBJ2-2; TRBD1 matches 7 bases. CDR1 and CDR2 (germline): WNHNN, SYGVQD (reference sequence). The CDR3 length is 15 residues. Trimming at V came to 4 bases and at J to 0 bases, leaving 2 bases not matched to a gene. The CDR3: CASSGDRANTGELFF. The CDR3 nucleotides are TGCGCCAGCAGTGGTGACAGGGCGAACACCGGGGAGCTGTTTTTT.

V is TRBV7-3 and J is TRBJ1-2, with 11 bases aligning to TRBD1. After removal of 5 bases from V and 7 bases from J, the junction contained 9 bases not matched to a gene. Germline V CDR1 and CDR2: SGHTA, FQGTGA. The CDR3 length is 15 residues. The CDR3 nucleotides read TGTGCCAGCAGCCGTGGAGGACAGGGGGCGCCTGGCTACACCTTC. Translating gives CASSRGGQGAPGYTF.

The chain carries TRBV7-8 and TRBJ2-1; 9 positions match TRBD1. Germline CDR1 SGHVS, CDR2 FQNEAQ. The V and J ends lost 4 bases and 7 bases, in that order; junction bases with no gene match: 11. The CDR3 consists of 16 residues. This CDR3 reads CASSSRGTGNENEQFF. CDR3 nucleotide sequence: TGTGCCAGCAGCTCACGGGGGACAGGGAACGAGAATGAGCAGTTCTTC.

This clone has just a few counts. V gene TRBV5-1 combines with J gene TRBJ2-7; 9 nucleotides agree with TRBD2. CDR3 length: 14 amino acids. J gave up 2 bases and V 6 bases, and 6 bases lay outside the gene matches. Germline V gives CDR1 SGHRS, CDR2 YFSETQ. CDR3 sequence: CASKGLAGTYEQYF. The CDR3 DNA sequence: TGCGCCAGCAAGGGGCTAGCGGGAACCTACGAGCAGTACTTC.

This clone has just a few counts. The chain uses TRBV19 and TRBJ2-1; TRBD2 is a possible D gene (5 bases). V was clipped by 6 bases and J by 3 bases, with 24 bases between them. Germline lookup yields CDR1 LNHDA and CDR2 SQIVND (reference sequence). The CDR3 length is 18 residues. This CDR3 is CASSHPSKIEGIYNEQFF. The CDR3, as DNA: TGTGCCAGTAGCCACCCATCAAAGATAGAGGGTATCTACAATGAGCAGTTCTTC.

This chain uses TRBV4-3 with TRBJ2-1, with TRBD1 identical over 8 bases. The germline gives CDR1 LGHNA, CDR2 YSLEER. The CDR3 totals 16 residues. Trimming at V came to 0 bases and at J to 3 bases, leaving 4 bases not matched to a gene. This CDR3 reads CASSQDRGRFYNEQFF. The DNA of the CDR3 is TGCGCCAGCAGCCAAGACAGGGGGCGGTTCTACAATGAGCAGTTCTTC.

The chain joins TRBV28 to TRBJ2-7, with 11 bases that match TRBD2. Trimming took 6 bases from V and 1 from J; bases not matched to a gene: 5. The CDR3 sequence is 15 residues long. Germline V gene lookup returns CDR1 MDHEN and CDR2 SYDVKM. The CDR3, as DNA: TGTGCCAGCAGGGCCGGGACTAGCGGTTCCTACGAGCAGTACTTC. Amino acids: CASRAGTSGSYEQYF.

V is TRBV6-1 and J is TRBJ2-2; D perhaps matches TRBD2 (7 bases). The CDR3 is 15 amino acids. Germline V gene data show CDR1 as MNHNS and CDR2 as SASEGT. Trimming stripped 1 base from V and 5 bases from J, with 11 bases between. In DNA, the CDR3 is TGTGCCAGCAGTGAAGTCGAGGGGGGGACCGGGGAGCTGTTTTTT. This gives the protein CASSEVEGGTGELFF.

In its sample, this clone was seen a few times. CDR3 nucleotides: TGTGCCATCAGGTTAGGGACAGGTGACTCGGGCACTGAAGCTTTCTTT. It specifies CAIRLGTGDSGTEAFF. This sequence joins TRBV10-3 and TRBJ1-1; 8 bases line up with TRBD1. The CDR3 runs 16 residues. Germline CDR1 and CDR2: ENHRY and SYGVKD. V was clipped by 6 bases and J by 4 bases; unmatched bases: 13.

The chain employs TRBV30 and TRBJ2-7, with 8 bases identical to TRBD2. This CDR3 is 15 amino acids long. V was pared by 3 bases and J by 5 bases, with 12 bases of the junction left unmatched. The germline CDR1 and CDR2 sequences are GTSNPN and SVGIG (reference sequence). The DNA of the CDR3 is TGTGCCTGGAGCGCCACCGGTAGCGGGGCCCACGAGCAGTACTTC. It encodes CAWSATGSGAHEQYF.

V and J are TRBV24-1 and TRBJ2-2, with 12 positions matching TRBD2. In germline, CDR1 is KGHDR, CDR2 SFDVKD. The CDR3 sequence is 17 residues long. The trim removed 3 bases at V and 6 bases at J, leaving 7 bases unmatched. The CDR3 is CATSDRLAGVTSGELFF. Written as DNA, the CDR3 is TGTGCCACCAGTGATAGACTAGCGGGAGTTACGTCCGGGGAGCTGTTTTTT.

This clone was detected many times. The chain employs TRBV25-1 and TRBJ2-1; 11 positions agree with TRBD2. The CDR3 loop spans 17 amino acids. The ends lost 4 bases at V and 5 bases at J; junction bases unmatched: 10. Germline assignment: CDR1 MGHDK and CDR2 SYGVNS. DNA of the CDR3: TGTGCCAGCAGTGTTATTGGAGGGACTAGCGGAAACAATGAGCAGTTCTTC. Residues: CASSVIGGTSGNNEQFF.

The J gene is TRBJ1-6, the V gene TRBV19, with D maybe TRBD1 (6 bases). Looked up from germline, CDR1 is LNHDA and CDR2 is SQIVND (reference sequence). Trimming stripped 3 bases from V and 4 bases from J, with 10 bases between. The CDR3 is made up of 15 amino acids. CDR3 DNA: TGTGCCAGTAGTATCGGACAGCCGTATAATTCACCCCTCCACTTT. Its translation: CASSIGQPYNSPLHF.

The chain couples TRBV7-9 to TRBJ2-7, with D uncertain. CDR3 length: 13 amino acids. V was shortened by 3 bases and J by 3 bases, with 9 bases between the two germline ends. Germline V CDR1 and CDR2: SEHNR, FQNEAQ (reference sequence). The CDR3 sequence is CASSFLLFYEQYF. The CDR3 coding sequence is TGTGCCAGCAGCTTCCTACTATTCTACGAGCAGTACTTC.

This chain joins TRBV4-1 and TRBJ2-7; the match to TRBD2 covers 8 bases. The CDR3 extends over 19 amino acids. Per germline, CDR1 MGHRA and CDR2 YSYEKL. Trimming removed 4 bases from V and 5 bases from J; junction bases left unmatched: 22. The CDR3 DNA sequence: TGCGCCAGCAGCCCTAATCGGGTGGGAACGGGACTAGGCAACAACGAGCAGTACTTC. Amino acid sequence: CASSPNRVGTGLGNNEQYF.

This chain joins TRBV4-3 and TRBJ1-4, with D uncertain. The V gene's germline CDR1 is LGHNA and CDR2 YSLEER. With 3 bases removed from V and 3 bases from J, the gap between germline ends came to 17 bases. This CDR3 is 17 amino acids long. CDR3 amino acids: CASSHGSSNQANEKLFF. Written as DNA, the CDR3 is TGCGCCAGCAGCCACGGTTCGTCTAACCAGGCTAATGAAAAACTGTTTTTT.

The J gene is TRBJ2-5, the V gene TRBV7-9, with 7 bases lining up with TRBD2. Trimming removed 1 base from V and 5 bases from J; junction bases left unmatched: 10. Germline loops: CDR1 SEHNR, CDR2 FQNEAQ (reference sequence). The CDR3 runs 16 residues. CDR3 sequence: CASSLDYGRTWETQYF. In nucleotides, the CDR3 is TGTGCCAGCAGCTTAGATTACGGGAGGACCTGGGAGACCCAGTACTTC.

The chain recombines TRBV11-2 with TRBJ1-1; maybe TRBD1 (5 bases). The V gene lost 1 base and the J gene lost 10 bases, with 13 bases spanning the gap. The CDR3 runs 13 residues. The germline V gene has CDR1 SGHAT and CDR2 FQNNGV. In DNA form, the CDR3 reads TGTGCCAGCAGCTTAGGAAACGGCGGGGGAGCTTTCTTT. Translation: CASSLGNGGGAFF.

The chain joins TRBV4-1 to TRBJ2-1; TRBD2 agrees at 10 bases. This CDR3 region has 16 residues. Unmatched junction bases numbered 3, after V lost 1 base and J lost 3 bases. Per germline, CDR1 MGHRA and CDR2 YSYEKL. This CDR3 is CASSQALAGVYNEQFF. For the CDR3, the DNA is TGCGCCAGCAGCCAAGCCCTAGCGGGAGTCTACAATGAGCAGTTCTTC.

The rearrangement joins TRBV7-9 to TRBJ2-5; a possible D gene is TRBD2 (5 bases). Germline V lookup: CDR1 SEHNR, CDR2 FQNEAQ (reference sequence). The CDR3 length is 14 residues. Trimming removed 5 bases at V and 1 base at J, with 11 bases between. The CDR3 reads CASSRAVIQETQYF. Here the CDR3 DNA reads TGTGCCAGCAGCCGAGCGGTAATCCAAGAGACCCAGTACTTC.

As to this clone: Sequence at one end of the junction differs from germline and may be a read error. The V and J genes are TRBV15 and TRBJ2-7, with 8 bases aligning to TRBD2. The CDR3 is 18 amino acids. In germline, CDR1 is LNHNV, CDR2 YYDKDF (reference sequence). CDR3 DNA sequence: TGCGCCACCAGCAGAGCCGGGGGGGGTTGGGGAACGAACTACGAGCAGTACTTC. Amino acid sequence: CATSRAGGGWGTNYEQYF.

This chain connects TRBV18 to TRBJ2-4; D is possibly TRBD2 (5 bases). The V gene's germline CDR1 is KGHSH and CDR2 LQKENI. V dropped 5 bases and J dropped 0 bases, with 14 bases sitting between them. This CDR3 has 16 residues. Here the CDR3 reads CASSSGGTLAKNIQYF. The CDR3 nucleotides read TGTGCCAGCTCATCAGGAGGAACCCTAGCCAAAAACATTCAGTACTTC.

This clone occurred a few times. The rearrangement uses TRBV7-9 and TRBJ1-2, with 11 bases aligning to TRBD1. CDR1 and CDR2 (germline): SEHNR, FQNEAQ (reference sequence). The CDR3 has 17 amino acids. V dropped 1 base and J dropped 5; count of bases not matched to a gene: 9. CDR3 protein: CASSLGVRDRGVYGYTF. CDR3 nucleotide sequence: TGTGCCAGCAGCTTAGGAGTGCGGGACAGGGGGGTATATGGCTACACCTTC.

The chain has TRBV3-1 (or the pseudogene TRBV3-2) and TRBJ2-7; 7 nucleotides align to TRBD2. Per the germline V gene, CDR1 is LGHDT and CDR2 is YNNKEL (reference sequence). V lost 0 bases and J lost 2; bases outside the gene matches: 7. This CDR3 is built from 16 residues. CDR3: CASSQDLRLAAYEQYF. The DNA for the CDR3 is TGTGCCAGCAGCCAAGATCTCAGGCTAGCGGCCTACGAGCAGTACTTC.

J is TRBJ2-2 and V is TRBV7-9; D remains unclear. Germline V gives CDR1 SEHNR, CDR2 FQNEAQ (reference sequence). The CDR3 covers 14 residues. V shed 6 bases and J shed 3 bases, with 11 bases lying between them. Here the CDR3 reads CASSSGYYTGELFF. CDR3 sequence (DNA): TGTGCCAGCAGTTCAGGATACTACACCGGGGAGCTGTTTTTT.

This chain joins TRBV4-3 and TRBJ2-1, with 9 bases identical to TRBD2. Germline V gives CDR1 LGHNA, CDR2 YSLEER. The CDR3 contains 17 residues. V trimming: 0 bases; J trimming: 3 bases; junction bases outside the gene matches: 6. The CDR3 sequence: CASSQDLSGSDYNEQFF. The CDR3 region has the DNA TGCGCCAGCAGCCAAGATCTTAGCGGGAGCGACTACAATGAGCAGTTCTTC.